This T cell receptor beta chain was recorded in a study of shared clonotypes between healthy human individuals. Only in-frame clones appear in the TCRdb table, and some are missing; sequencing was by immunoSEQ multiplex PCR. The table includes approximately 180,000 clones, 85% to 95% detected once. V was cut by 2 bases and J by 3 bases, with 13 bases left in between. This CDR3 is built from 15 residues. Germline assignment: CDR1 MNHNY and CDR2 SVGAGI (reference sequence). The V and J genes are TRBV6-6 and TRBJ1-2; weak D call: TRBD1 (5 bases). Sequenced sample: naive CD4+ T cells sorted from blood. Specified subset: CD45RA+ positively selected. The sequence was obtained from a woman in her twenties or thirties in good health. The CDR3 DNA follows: TGTGCCAGCAGTTACCGTCAGGGTCGGGACTATGGCTACACCTTC. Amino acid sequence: CASSYRQGRDYGYTF.